The source of this T cell receptor (beta chain) is a study of identifying expanded T cells in peripheral blood. General study results and limits: Differentially abundant clones: roughly 1.2 between replicates, approximately 16 at around 15 days, 18 to 20 at four.

Turning to this clone: Its target is unknown.

V shed 4 bases and J shed 4 bases, with 14 bases lying between them. The CDR3 totals 14 residues. Germline V gives CDR1 SGDLS, CDR2 YYNGEE. Collection occurred without any documented infections or immune events in donors. The data were produced by immunoSEQ multiplex PCR, yet TCRdb's version contains in-frame clones alone and is incomplete. This sample yields about 76,000 clones, of which just under 85% are seen a single time; 18% belongs to the top ten. This receptor was obtained from a person between 18 and 69 years old in good health. The rearrangement uses TRBV9 and TRBJ1-1; D perhaps matches TRBD1 (6 bases). Sequencing input: blood. The CDR3 here is CASSPRQVPTEAFF. CDR3 DNA: TGTGCCAGCAGCCCAAGACAGGTCCCCACTGAAGCTTTCTTT.